Each of the 25 T cell receptor beta chains below was sequenced from the same sample in a study of T-cell memory formation after mild COVID-19. TCRdb re-derived calls from the 5' RACE reads in MiXCR, one entry per CDR3 protein. The sample comprises approximately 430,000 distinct CDR3 sequences, more than 20% of which are singletons, and under 15% rests with the top ten. The sequencing sample was made of PBMCs or a T cell subset sorted from them (not recorded which). Every receptor here comes from an adult woman who had mild COVID-19 (a few samples of this study predate the infection). Cell type and time point are not known.

In this sample, this clonotype turned up a few times. The CDR3 here is CATSGWDIEQFF. CDR3 in DNA: TGTGCCACCAGTGGCTGGGACATCGAGCAGTTCTTC. V usage is TRBV24-1 and J usage is TRBJ2-1; D perhaps matches TRBD1 (6 bases). The CDR3 is 12 amino acids. Per the germline V gene, CDR1 is KGHDR and CDR2 is SFDVKD. Trimming left V 5 bases short and J 10 bases short, with 11 bases between.

The CDR3: CATSESGRASDEQFF. CDR3 bases: TGTGCCACCAGTGAAAGCGGGAGGGCCAGCGATGAGCAGTTCTTC. The rearrangement joins TRBV24-1 to TRBJ2-1; 10 bases align to TRBD2. The CDR3 loop spans 15 amino acids. Germline V gene lookup returns CDR1 KGHDR and CDR2 SFDVKD. The V gene end was trimmed by 4 bases and the J gene end by 8 bases; junction bases not matched to a gene: 7.

This clonotype was seen more than once but under ten times. For the CDR3, the DNA is TGTGCCAGCAGCCAAGATGGAAAGAACACCGGGGAGCTGTTTTTT. Protein sequence: CASSQDGKNTGELFF. V gene TRBV4-2 combines with J gene TRBJ2-2; D gene unclear. The CDR3 sequence is 15 residues long. Trimming left V 0 bases short and J 1 base short, with 6 bases between. The V gene's germline CDR1 is LGHNA and CDR2 YNFKEQ.

This clonotype was recorded a few times. The chain couples TRBV5-6 to TRBJ2-5; 9 bases fit TRBD1. CDR3 size: 15 residues. Germline V CDR1 and CDR2: SGHDT, YYEEEE. V gave up 4 bases and J gave up 8 bases; unmatched junction bases: 12. DNA of the CDR3: TGTGCCAGCAGCGCCACTGGACAGGGGCCACCCACCCAGTACTTC. Protein sequence: CASSATGQGPPTQYF.

The genes are TRBV20-1 and TRBJ2-3; D may be TRBD1 (6 bases). Trimming took 5 bases from V and 2 from J, leaving 11 bases between them. The CDR3 extends over 13 amino acids. Germline CDR1 is DFQATT and CDR2 is SNEGSKA (reference sequence). The CDR3 spells CSAPRTATDTQYF. The DNA of the CDR3 is TGCAGTGCTCCGCGGACAGCCACAGATACGCAGTATTTT.

The chain couples TRBV18 to TRBJ2-7; no definite D call. V was trimmed by 0 bases and J by 5 bases, leaving 5 bases between them. Germline V lookup: CDR1 KGHSH, CDR2 LQKENI. This CDR3 has 12 residues. The CDR3 DNA reads as TGTGCCAGCTCACCACCTGACCACGAGCAGTACTTC. Its protein is CASSPPDHEQYF.

CDR3 sequence: CASSYTSLTNEQFF. CDR3 bases: TGTGCCAGCAGTTATACTAGCTTGACGAATGAGCAGTTCTTC. The gene calls are TRBV12-3 or TRBV12-4 and TRBJ2-1; a weak D match, TRBD2 (6 bases). This CDR3 is 14 amino acids long. Trimming stripped 4 bases from V and 7 bases from J, with 14 bases between.

This clonotype was detected a few times. The genes are TRBV11-1 and TRBJ2-3, with a possible D match to TRBD1 (6 bases). The length of the CDR3 is 15 residues. CDR1 and CDR2 (germline): SGHAT, FQDESV (reference sequence). Trimming removed 3 bases from V and 0 bases from J, with 10 bases in between. The CDR3 loop is CASSFGQYSTDTQYF. The CDR3 region has the DNA TGTGCCAGCAGCTTCGGACAGTACAGCACAGATACGCAGTATTTT. The full variable domain, in which reference TRBV11-1 and TRBJ2-3 provide the parts outside the CDR3, is EAEVAQSPRYKITEKSQAVAFWCDPISGHATLYWYRQILGQGPELLVQFQDESVVDDSQLPKDRFSAERLKGVDSTLKIQPAELGDSAMYLCASSFGQYSTDTQYFGPGTRLTVL.

This clonotype has just a few counts. This chain joins TRBV5-1 and TRBJ2-7; D possibly uses TRBD1 or TRBD2 (5 bases each). Trimming stripped 0 bases from V and 3 bases from J, with 13 bases between. CDR1 is SGHRS, CDR2 YFSETQ, per germline. The CDR3 totals 15 residues. In DNA, the CDR3 is TGCGCCAGCAGCTTGGATGGGACGGAATACTACGAGCAGTACTTC. This sequence encodes CASSLDGTEYYEQYF.

J is TRBJ2-3 and V is TRBV5-1; the match to TRBD2 covers 8 bases. Per the germline V gene, CDR1 is SGHRS and CDR2 is YFSETQ. Unmatched junction bases numbered 7, after V lost 0 bases and J lost 4 bases. This CDR3 is built from 16 residues. The CDR3 coding sequence is TGCGCCAGCAGCTTGGAACGGGGGGGATGGGCAGATACGCAGTATTTT. It is translated as CASSLERGGWADTQYF. Full variable domain (missing parts from reference TRBV5-1 and TRBJ2-3): KAGVTQTPRYLIKTRGQQVTLSCSPISGHRSVSWYQQTPGQGLQFLFEYFSETQRNKGNFPGRFSGRQFSNSRSEMNVSTLELGDSALYLCASSLERGGWADTQYFGPGTRLTVL.

This chain links TRBV7-8 with TRBJ1-5; D not certain. Germline assignment: CDR1 SGHVS and CDR2 FQNEAQ. Trimming left V 5 bases short and J 0 bases short, with 14 bases between. The length of the CDR3 is 16 residues. In DNA form, the CDR3 reads TGTGCCAGCAGCCGGACGGAGTCCCATAGCAATCAGCCCCAGCATTTT. Its translation is CASSRTESHSNQPQHF.

This clonotype was found a few times. The genes are TRBV4-3 and TRBJ1-4; 7 nucleotides agree with TRBD1. Germline-derived CDR1 and CDR2 are LGHNA and YSLEER. The CDR3 totals 16 residues. V lost 4 bases to trimming and J lost 6 bases; unmatched junction nucleotides: 11. The CDR3 region is CASSRTGTEEDEKLFF. The CDR3 DNA follows: TGCGCCAGCAGCCGTACTGGGACAGAGGAGGATGAAAAACTGTTTTTT.

The chain has TRBV12-3 or TRBV12-4 and TRBJ1-2; 7 bases fit TRBD1. V gave up 5 bases and J gave up 8 bases; unmatched junction bases: 11. The CDR3 runs 14 residues. This CDR3 is CASSETGTSSGYTF. CDR3 DNA: TGTGCCAGCAGTGAGACAGGGACCTCCTCAGGCTACACCTTC.

This clonotype was recorded at least ten times. The chain combines TRBV3-1 with TRBJ2-3; D is undetermined. Germline V gene lookup returns CDR1 LGHDT and CDR2 YNNKEL (reference sequence). This CDR3 has 12 residues. V was pared by 4 bases and J by 4 bases, with 6 bases between. The CDR3, as DNA: TGTGCCAGCAGCCCGTACCCAGATACGCAGTATTTT. This codes for CASSPYPDTQYF.

Concerning this clonotype: A junction boundary mismatches the germline segment, possibly from a read error. The chain couples TRBV7-2 to TRBJ2-5, with 11 nucleotides matching TRBD2. The CDR3 is made up of 15 amino acids. Per germline, CDR1 SGHTA and CDR2 FQGNSA. The CDR3 loop reads CASSLTRLAGGRPTF. The CDR3 region has the DNA TGTGCCAGCAGCCTAACGAGGCTAGCGGGAGGTAGACCCACCTTC.

This clonotype was seen a handful of times. The chain has TRBV29-1 and TRBJ2-1, with unresolved D. Trimming removed 3 bases from V and 6 bases from J, with 9 bases in between. This CDR3 has 12 amino acids. In germline, CDR1 is SQVTM, CDR2 ANQGSEA. The CDR3 DNA reads as TGCAGCGTTGACAAAACAATCAATGAGCAGTTCTTC. It encodes CSVDKTINEQFF.

The CDR3 sequence: CASSYIAGGPNTQYF. In nucleotides, the CDR3 is TGTGCCAGCAGCTACATAGCGGGGGGCCCGAATACGCAGTATTTT. J is TRBJ2-3 and V is TRBV7-2, with TRBD2 identical over 10 bases. V gave up 4 bases and J gave up 7 bases; unmatched junction bases: 8. Germline loops: CDR1 SGHTA, CDR2 FQGNSA. The CDR3 sequence is 15 residues long.

The chain links TRBV12-3 or TRBV12-4 to TRBJ2-7, with TRBD2 matching 8 bases. The CDR3 is 15 residues long. Trimming cost V 6 bases and J 3 bases; bases outside gene matches: 10. This chain's CDR3 is CASSPGTSPYYEQYF. The CDR3, as DNA: TGTGCCAGCAGCCCCGGGACTAGTCCTTACTACGAGCAGTACTTC.

The chain combines TRBV12-3 or TRBV12-4 with TRBJ1-2; D uncertain. This CDR3 comprises 15 residues. The V end lost 5 bases, the J end lost 0 bases, and 13 bases lay between the germline ends. The CDR3 region has the DNA TGTGCCAGCAGTATAGTTCTTGGCCCTAACTATGGCTACACCTTC. Translation: CASSIVLGPNYGYTF.

The chain joins TRBV12-3 or TRBV12-4 to TRBJ1-1, with D possibly TRBD1 on 5 matching bases. Trimming pared 2 bases from V and 4 bases from J, leaving 14 bases between. This CDR3 is built from 15 residues. As DNA, the CDR3 is TGTGCCAGCAGTTTACTCAGGGTAGGAAGCACTGAAGCTTTCTTT. Amino acid sequence: CASSLLRVGSTEAFF.

This clonotype occurred a few times. V gene TRBV21-1 combines with J gene TRBJ2-2; the table calls TRBD1, which could not be checked here. TRBV21-1 is a pseudogene. CDR3 length: 16 amino acids. Here the CDR3 DNA reads TGTGCCAGCAGCAACCCGGGACAGGCCTTGGCCGGGGAGCTGTTTTTT. It is translated as CASSNPGQALAGELFF.

The sample holds a few counts of this clonotype. The chain recombines TRBV5-4 with TRBJ2-7; either TRBD1 or TRBD2 may fit D (6 bases each). CDR3 size: 15 residues. The germline V and J ends were trimmed by 3 bases and 3 bases, with 16 bases remaining between them. Germline CDR1 SGHNT, CDR2 YYREEE (reference sequence). The CDR3 reads CASSSFGGRDYEQYF. The CDR3 DNA is TGTGCCAGCAGCTCTTTTGGGGGGCGCGACTACGAGCAGTACTTC.

The chain employs TRBV29-1 and TRBJ1-2; D possibly corresponds to TRBD1 (5 bases). This CDR3 region has 18 residues. Trimming took off 0 bases at V and 7 bases at J, with 27 bases between the two ends. Germline V CDR1 and CDR2: SQVTM, ANQGSEA. The CDR3 coding sequence is TGCAGCGTTGAAGATCGCTGGGGACTTCCAGATTCCGGACGTGGCTACACCTTC. This translates into CSVEDRWGLPDSGRGYTF.

The chain couples TRBV28 to TRBJ1-2; the D gene is possibly TRBD1 (6 bases). Trimming left V 10 bases short and J 0 bases short, with 12 bases between. The CDR3 extends over 13 amino acids. Germline values: CDR1 MDHEN, CDR2 SYDVKM. CDR3 sequence: CAIRQATNYGYTF. CDR3 DNA sequence: TGTGCCATCCGACAGGCCACTAACTATGGCTACACCTTC.

The V and J genes are TRBV5-1 and TRBJ1-2; D is uncertain. Trimming cost V 5 bases and J 0 bases, with 11 bases left between them. CDR1 and CDR2 (germline): SGHRS, YFSETQ. There are 14 residues in the CDR3. The CDR3 is CASRGGITNYGYTF. The CDR3 region has the DNA TGCGCCAGCAGGGGAGGGATTACTAACTATGGCTACACCTTC.